This T cell receptor (beta chain) was sequenced for a study of blood T cells in healthy people across ages. The second PCR ran about 6 to 12 cycles with a sample-barcoded 5' primer and J-beta primers. TCRdb used MiXCR to reprocess the 5' RACE reads, holding one entry per CDR3 protein. Among hundreds of thousands of distinct CDR3 sequences listed, nearly 60% were seen once. This clonotype was counted only a few times. Trimming left V 0 bases short and J 3 bases short, with 12 bases between. The germline gives CDR1 MDHEN, CDR2 SYDVKM. The CDR3 length is 15 residues. Source material: blood. The V and J genes are TRBV28 and TRBJ2-7; D possibly matches TRBD1 or TRBD2 (5 bases each). The receptor comes from a young man in good health. The CDR3 loop reads CASSLWGVSSYEQYF. The CDR3, as DNA: TGTGCCAGCAGTTTATGGGGGGTCTCCAGCTACGAGCAGTACTTC.